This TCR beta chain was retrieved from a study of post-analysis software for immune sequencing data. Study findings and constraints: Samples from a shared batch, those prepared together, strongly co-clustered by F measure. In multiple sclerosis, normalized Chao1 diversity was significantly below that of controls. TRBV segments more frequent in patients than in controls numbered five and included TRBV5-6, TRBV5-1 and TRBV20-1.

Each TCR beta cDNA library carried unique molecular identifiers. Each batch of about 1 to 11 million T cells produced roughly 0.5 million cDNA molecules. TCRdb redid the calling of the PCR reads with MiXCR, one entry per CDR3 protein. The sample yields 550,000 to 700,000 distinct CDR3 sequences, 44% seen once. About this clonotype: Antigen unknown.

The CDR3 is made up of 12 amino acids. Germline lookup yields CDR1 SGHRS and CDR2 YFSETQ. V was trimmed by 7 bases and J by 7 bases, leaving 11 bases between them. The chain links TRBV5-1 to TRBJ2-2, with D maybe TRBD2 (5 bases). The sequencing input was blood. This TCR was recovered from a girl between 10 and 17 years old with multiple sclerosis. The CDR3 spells CASEGGIGELFF. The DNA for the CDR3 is TGCGCCAGCGAGGGCGGCATCGGGGAGCTGTTTTTT. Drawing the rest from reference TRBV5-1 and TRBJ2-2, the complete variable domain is KAGVTQTPRYLIKTRGQQVTLSCSPISGHRSVSWYQQTPGQGLQFLFEYFSETQRNKGNFPGRFSGRQFSNSRSEMNVSTLELGDSALYLCASEGGIGELFFGEGSRLTVL.